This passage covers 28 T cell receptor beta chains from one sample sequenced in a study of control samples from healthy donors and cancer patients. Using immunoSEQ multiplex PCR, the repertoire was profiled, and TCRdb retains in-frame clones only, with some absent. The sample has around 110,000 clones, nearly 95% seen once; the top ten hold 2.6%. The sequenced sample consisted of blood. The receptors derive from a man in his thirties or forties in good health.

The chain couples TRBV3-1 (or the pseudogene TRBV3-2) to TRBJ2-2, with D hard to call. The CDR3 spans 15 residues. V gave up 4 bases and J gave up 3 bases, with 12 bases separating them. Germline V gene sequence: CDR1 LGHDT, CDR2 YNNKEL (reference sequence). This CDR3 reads CASSPGRRDTGELFF. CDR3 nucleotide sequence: TGTGCCAGCAGCCCTGGGCGAAGAGACACCGGGGAGCTGTTTTTT.

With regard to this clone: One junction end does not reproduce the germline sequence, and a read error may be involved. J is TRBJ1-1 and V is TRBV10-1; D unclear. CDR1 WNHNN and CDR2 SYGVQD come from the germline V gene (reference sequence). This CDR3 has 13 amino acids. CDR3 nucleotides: TGCGCCAGCAGTGCCCCCGGGATGGGCAGGCTGATCTTT. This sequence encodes CASSAPGMGRLIF.

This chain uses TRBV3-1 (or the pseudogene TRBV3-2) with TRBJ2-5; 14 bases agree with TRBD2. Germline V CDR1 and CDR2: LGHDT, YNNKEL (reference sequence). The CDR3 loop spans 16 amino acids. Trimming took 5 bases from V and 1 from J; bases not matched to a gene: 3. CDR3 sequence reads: CASSVGTSGGQETQYF. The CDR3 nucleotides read TGTGCCAGCAGCGTCGGGACTAGCGGGGGCCAAGAGACCCAGTACTTC.

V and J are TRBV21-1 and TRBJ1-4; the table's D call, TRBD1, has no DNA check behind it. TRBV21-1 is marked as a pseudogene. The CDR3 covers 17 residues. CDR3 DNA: TGTGCCAGCAGCAAAGACTATTCGGGACAGTTTAATGAAAAACTGTTTTTT. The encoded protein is CASSKDYSGQFNEKLFF.

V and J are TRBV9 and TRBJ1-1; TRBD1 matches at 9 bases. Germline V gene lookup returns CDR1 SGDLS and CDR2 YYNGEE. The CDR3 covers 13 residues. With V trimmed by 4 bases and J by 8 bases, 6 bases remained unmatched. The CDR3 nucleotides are TGTGCCAGCAGCCCCCGGGACAGGGTGGAAGCTTTCTTT. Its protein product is CASSPRDRVEAFF.

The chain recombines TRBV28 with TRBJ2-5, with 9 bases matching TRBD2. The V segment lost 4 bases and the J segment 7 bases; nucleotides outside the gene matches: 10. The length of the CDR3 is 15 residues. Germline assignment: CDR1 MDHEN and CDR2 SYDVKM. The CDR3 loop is CASSSPSGGTGTQYF. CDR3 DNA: TGTGCCAGCAGTTCACCGAGCGGGGGGACTGGGACCCAGTACTTC. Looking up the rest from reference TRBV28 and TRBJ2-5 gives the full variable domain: DVKVTQSSRYLVKRTGEKVFLECVQDMDHENMFWYRQDPGLGLRLIYFSYDVKMKEKGDIPEGYSVSREKKERFSLILESASTNQTSMYLCASSSPSGGTGTQYFGPGTRLLVL.

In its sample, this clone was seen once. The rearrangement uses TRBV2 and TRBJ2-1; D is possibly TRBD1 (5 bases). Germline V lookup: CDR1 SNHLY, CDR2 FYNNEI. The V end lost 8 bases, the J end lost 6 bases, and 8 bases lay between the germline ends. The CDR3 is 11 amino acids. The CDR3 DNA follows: TGTGCCAGCCTGGGGCGCAATGAGCAGTTCTTC. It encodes CASLGRNEQFF.

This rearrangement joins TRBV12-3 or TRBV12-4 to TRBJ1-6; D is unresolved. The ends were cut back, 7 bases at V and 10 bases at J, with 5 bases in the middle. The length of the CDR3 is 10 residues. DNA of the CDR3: TGTGCCAGCACCACCTCACCCCTCCACTTT. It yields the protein CASTTSPLHF.

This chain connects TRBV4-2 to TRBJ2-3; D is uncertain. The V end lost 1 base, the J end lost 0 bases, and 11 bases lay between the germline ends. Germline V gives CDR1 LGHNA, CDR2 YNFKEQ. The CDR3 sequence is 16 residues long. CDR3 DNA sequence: TGTGCCAGCAGCCAAGCGACTGCCTCTAGCACAGATACGCAGTATTTT. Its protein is CASSQATASSTDTQYF.

The CDR3, as DNA: TGCGCCATAAAGAAGTTGGGGGAAGTTTTTTCACCCCTCCACTTT. This sequence encodes CAIKKLGEVFSPLHF. The chain combines TRBV23-1 with TRBJ1-6; TRBD1 is a possible D gene (5 bases). TRBV23-1 is annotated as an ORF whose role is uncertain. Trimming shortened V by 10 bases and J by 9 bases, and 22 bases separated the two germline ends. The CDR3 has 15 residues.

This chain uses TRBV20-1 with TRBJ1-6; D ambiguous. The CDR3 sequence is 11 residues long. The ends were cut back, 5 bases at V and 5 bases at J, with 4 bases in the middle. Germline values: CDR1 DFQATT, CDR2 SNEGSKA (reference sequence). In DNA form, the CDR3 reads TGCAGTGCTCGACATAATTCACCCCTCCACTTT. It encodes CSARHNSPLHF.

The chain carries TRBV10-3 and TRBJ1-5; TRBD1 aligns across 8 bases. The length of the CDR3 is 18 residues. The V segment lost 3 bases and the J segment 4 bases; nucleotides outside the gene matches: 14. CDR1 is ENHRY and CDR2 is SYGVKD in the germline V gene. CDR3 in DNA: TGTGCCATCAGTGATTGGGGTAGGGGACAGGATACTAATCAGCCCCAGCATTTT. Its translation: CAISDWGRGQDTNQPQHF.

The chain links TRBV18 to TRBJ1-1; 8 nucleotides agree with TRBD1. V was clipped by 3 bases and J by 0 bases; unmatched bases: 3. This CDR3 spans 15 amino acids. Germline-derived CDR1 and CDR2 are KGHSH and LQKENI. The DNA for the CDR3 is TGTGCCAGCTCACCGAGGGACAGGATGAACACTGAAGCTTTCTTT. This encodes CASSPRDRMNTEAFF.

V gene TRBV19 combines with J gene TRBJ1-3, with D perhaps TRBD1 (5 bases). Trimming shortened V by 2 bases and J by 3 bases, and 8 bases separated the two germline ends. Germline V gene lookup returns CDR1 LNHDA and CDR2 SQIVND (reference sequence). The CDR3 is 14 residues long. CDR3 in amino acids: CASSIRGVGNTIYF. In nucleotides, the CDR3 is TGTGCCAGTAGTATACGAGGGGTTGGAAACACCATATATTTT.

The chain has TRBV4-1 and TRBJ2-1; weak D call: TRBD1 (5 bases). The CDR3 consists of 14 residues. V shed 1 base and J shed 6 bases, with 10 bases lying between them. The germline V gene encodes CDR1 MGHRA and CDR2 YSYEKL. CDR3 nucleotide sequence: TGCGCCAGCAGCCAAGCGGGCACAGGCAATGAGCAGTTCTTC. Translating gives CASSQAGTGNEQFF.

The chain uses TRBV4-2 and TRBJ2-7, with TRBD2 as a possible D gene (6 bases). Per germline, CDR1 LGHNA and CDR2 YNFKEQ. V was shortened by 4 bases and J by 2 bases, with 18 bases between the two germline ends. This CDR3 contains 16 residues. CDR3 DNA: TGTGCCAGCAGCCCTCGGAGCCGGGACTCAGCCTACGAGCAGTACTTC. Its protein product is CASSPRSRDSAYEQYF.

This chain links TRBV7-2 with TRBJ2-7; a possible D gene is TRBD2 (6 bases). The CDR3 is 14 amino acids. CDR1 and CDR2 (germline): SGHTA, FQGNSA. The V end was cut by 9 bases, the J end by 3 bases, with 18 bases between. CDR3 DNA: TGTGCCAGTAAGCCGGGACTGGGCTACTACGAGCAGTACTTC. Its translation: CASKPGLGYYEQYF.

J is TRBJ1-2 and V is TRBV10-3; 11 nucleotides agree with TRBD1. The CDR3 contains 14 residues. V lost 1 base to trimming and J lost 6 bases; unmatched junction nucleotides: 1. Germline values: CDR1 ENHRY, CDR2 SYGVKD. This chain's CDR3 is CAISEWTGGDGYTF. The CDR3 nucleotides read TGTGCCATCAGTGAGTGGACAGGGGGCGATGGCTACACCTTC.

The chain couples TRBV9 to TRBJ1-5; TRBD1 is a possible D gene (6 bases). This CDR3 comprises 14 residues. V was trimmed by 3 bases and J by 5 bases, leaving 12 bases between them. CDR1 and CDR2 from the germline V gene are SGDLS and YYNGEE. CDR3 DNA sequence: TGTGCCAGCAGCGGGAGGGGGAAATATCAGCCCCAGCATTTT. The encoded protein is CASSGRGKYQPQHF.

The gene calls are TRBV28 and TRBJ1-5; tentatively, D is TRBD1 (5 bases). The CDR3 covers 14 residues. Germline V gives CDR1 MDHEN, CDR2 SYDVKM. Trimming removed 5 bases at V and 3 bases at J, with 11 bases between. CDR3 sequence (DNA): TGTGCCAGCAGTAAAACAGGTCCCAATCAGCCCCAGCATTTT. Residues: CASSKTGPNQPQHF.

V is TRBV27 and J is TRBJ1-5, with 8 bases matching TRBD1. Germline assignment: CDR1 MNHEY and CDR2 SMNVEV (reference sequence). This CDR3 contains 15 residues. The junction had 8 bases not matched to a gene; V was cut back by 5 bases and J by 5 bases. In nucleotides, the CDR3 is TGTGCCAGCAGTCAAGCAGGGGGCCAATATCAGCCCCAGCATTTT. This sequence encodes CASSQAGGQYQPQHF.

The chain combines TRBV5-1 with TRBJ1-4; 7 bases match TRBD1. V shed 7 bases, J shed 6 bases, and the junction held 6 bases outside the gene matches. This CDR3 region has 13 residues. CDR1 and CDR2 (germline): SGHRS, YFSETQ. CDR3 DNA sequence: TGCGCCAGCTCAGGGGGAGGGGATGAAAAACTGTTTTTT. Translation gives CASSGGGDEKLFF.

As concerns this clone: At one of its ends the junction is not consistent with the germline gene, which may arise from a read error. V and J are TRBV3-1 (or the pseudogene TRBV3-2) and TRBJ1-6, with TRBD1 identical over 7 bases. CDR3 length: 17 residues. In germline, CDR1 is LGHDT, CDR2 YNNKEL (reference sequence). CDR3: CASSQEIGGARNSPPHF. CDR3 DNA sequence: TGTGCCAGCAGCCAAGAAATAGGGGGCGCAAGGAATTCACCCCCCCACTTT.

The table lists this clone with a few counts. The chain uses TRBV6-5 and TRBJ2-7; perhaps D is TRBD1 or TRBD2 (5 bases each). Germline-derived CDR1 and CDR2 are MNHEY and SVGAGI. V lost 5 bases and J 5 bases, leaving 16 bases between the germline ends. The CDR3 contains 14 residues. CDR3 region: CASSTRRGVDEQYV. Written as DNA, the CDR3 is TGTGCCAGCAGTACCCGGAGAGGGGTGGACGAGCAGTACGTC.

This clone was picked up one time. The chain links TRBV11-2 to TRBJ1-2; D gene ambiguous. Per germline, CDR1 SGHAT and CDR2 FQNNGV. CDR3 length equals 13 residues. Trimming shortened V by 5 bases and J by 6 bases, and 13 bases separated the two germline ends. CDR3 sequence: CASSQEGSDGYTF. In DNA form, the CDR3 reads TGTGCCAGCAGCCAAGAAGGGAGCGATGGCTACACCTTC.

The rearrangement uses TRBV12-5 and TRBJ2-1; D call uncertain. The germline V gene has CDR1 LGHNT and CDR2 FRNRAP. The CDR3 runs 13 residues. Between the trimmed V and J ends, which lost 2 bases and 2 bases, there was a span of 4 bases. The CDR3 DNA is TGTGCTAGTGGTTTGATCCCCTACAATGAGCAGTTCTTC. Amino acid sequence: CASGLIPYNEQFF. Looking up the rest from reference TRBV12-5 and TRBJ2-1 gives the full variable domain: DARVTQTPRHKVTEMGQEVTMRCQPILGHNTVFWYRQTMMQGLELLAYFRNRAPLDDSGMPKDRFSAEMPDATLATLKIQPSEPRDSAVYFCASGLIPYNEQFFGPGTRLTVL.

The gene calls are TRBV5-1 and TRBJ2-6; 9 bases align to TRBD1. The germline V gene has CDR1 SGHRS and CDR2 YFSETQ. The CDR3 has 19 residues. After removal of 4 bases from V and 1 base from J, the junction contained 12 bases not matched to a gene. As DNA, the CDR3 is TGCGCCAGCAGCCAGAACCGGGACAGGGAGAAATCTGGGGCCAACGTCCTGACTTTC. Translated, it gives CASSQNRDREKSGANVLTF.

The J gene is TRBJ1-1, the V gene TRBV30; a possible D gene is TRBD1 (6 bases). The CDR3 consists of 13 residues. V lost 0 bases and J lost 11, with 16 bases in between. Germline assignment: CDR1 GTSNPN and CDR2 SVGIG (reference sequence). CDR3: CAWSVRGGENAFF. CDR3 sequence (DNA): TGTGCCTGGAGTGTACGAGGGGGGGAGAACGCTTTCTTT.